The 7 T cell receptor beta chains below all came from one sample that was sequenced in a study of T cells in localized non-small cell lung cancer. Profiling relied on immunoSEQ multiplex PCR, and the TCRdb table lists in-frame clones only, not all of them. The sample carries around 67,000 clones, almost 90% recorded once. The sequenced sample was peripheral blood, obtained before any cancer treatment. The source of these receptors is a woman aged 35-75 years with stage I lung adenocarcinoma.

CDR3 DNA: TGTGCCAGCAGTCCGGCCTGGGAGGGCAATGAGCAGTTCTTC. Encoded protein: CASSPAWEGNEQFF. The chain is built from TRBV7-2 and TRBJ2-1, with TRBD2 matching 7 bases. Germline V gene sequence: CDR1 SGHTA, CDR2 FQGNSA. This CDR3 is 14 amino acids long. V shed 6 bases and J 6 bases; nucleotides not matched to a gene: 8.

This clone came up a few times. The gene calls are TRBV5-6 and TRBJ2-5, with a possible D match to TRBD1 (5 bases). CDR1 and CDR2 from the germline V gene are SGHDT and YYEEEE. V lost 0 bases and J 2 bases, leaving 8 bases between the germline ends. This CDR3 spans 14 amino acids. The CDR3 protein is CASSLGQLQETQYF. In DNA form, the CDR3 reads TGTGCCAGCAGCTTGGGACAGCTACAAGAGACCCAGTACTTC.

This chain connects TRBV6-6 to TRBJ1-2; TRBD1 is a possible D gene (5 bases). V was cut by 5 bases and J by 3 bases, with 16 bases left in between. CDR1 and CDR2 from the germline V gene are MNHNY and SVGAGI (reference sequence). The length of the CDR3 is 15 residues. The CDR3 sequence is CASSLGPLSDYGYTF. DNA of the CDR3: TGTGCCAGCAGTCTGGGGCCCCTATCAGACTATGGCTACACCTTC.

This clone was picked up one time. CDR3 DNA sequence: TGTGCCAGTAGGGGGGGAAATCTTGGCAATCAGCCCCAGCATTTT. It translates to CASRGGNLGNQPQHF. The rearrangement uses TRBV19 and TRBJ1-5; the D gene is possibly TRBD1 (5 bases). CDR3 size: 15 residues. The germline CDR1 and CDR2 sequences are LNHDA and SQIVND (reference sequence). Trimming removed 6 bases from V and 2 bases from J, with 14 bases in between.

V is TRBV11-2 and J is TRBJ1-5; no firm D call. The CDR3 sequence is 14 residues long. Per the germline V gene, CDR1 is SGHAT and CDR2 is FQNNGV. The ends were cut back, 4 bases at V and 0 bases at J, with 7 bases in the middle. The CDR3 region is CASSSGISNQPQHF. The CDR3, as DNA: TGTGCCAGCAGCTCGGGGATTAGCAATCAGCCCCAGCATTTT.

The chain joins TRBV14 to TRBJ1-6; D is undetermined. Germline loops: CDR1 SGHDN, CDR2 FVKESK. This CDR3 comprises 15 residues. V shed 0 bases and J shed 2 bases, with 5 bases lying between them. The CDR3: CASSQDSPYNSPLHF. CDR3 in DNA: TGTGCCAGCAGCCAAGACAGCCCCTATAATTCACCCCTCCACTTT.

This chain uses TRBV5-1 with TRBJ1-2, with a weak D call TRBD1 (5 bases). There are 14 residues in the CDR3. The germline gives CDR1 SGHRS, CDR2 YFSETQ. V lost 0 bases and J lost 3, with 9 bases in between. The CDR3, as DNA: TGCGCCAGCAGCTTGGGTGGGGGTGACTATGGCTACACCTTC. Translating it yields CASSLGGGDYGYTF.